One sample yielded the 9 T cell receptor beta chains listed below, sequenced in a study of T cells of healthy individuals. TCRdb analysed the 5' RACE reads with MiXCR anew, one entry per CDR3 protein. The sample has around 63,000 distinct CDR3 sequences; roughly 15% are singletons. These receptors were obtained from a human donor in good health.

This clonotype was observed a handful of times. The chain links TRBV2 to TRBJ2-3; 12 bases align to TRBD2. V was clipped by 7 bases and J by 2 bases; unmatched bases: 4. CDR1 and CDR2 (germline): SNHLY, FYNNEI. The CDR3 has 15 amino acids. This CDR3 is CASTRTSGDTDTQYF. In DNA, the CDR3 is TGTGCCAGCACCCGGACTAGCGGGGACACAGATACGCAGTATTTT.

V usage is TRBV18 and J usage is TRBJ2-7; 9 bases agree with TRBD1. Looked up from germline, CDR1 is KGHSH and CDR2 is LQKENI. This CDR3 region has 14 residues. V dropped 5 bases and J dropped 6; count of bases not matched to a gene: 8. The CDR3 DNA reads TGTGCCAGCTCAGGACCGGGACAGGGTGGCGAGCAGTACTTC. Its translation is CASSGPGQGGEQYF. Full variable domain (missing parts from reference TRBV18 and TRBJ2-7): NAGVMQNPRHLVRRRGQEARLRCSPMKGHSHVYWYRQLPEEGLKFMVYLQKENIIDESGMPKERFSAEFPKEGPSILRIQQVVRGDSAAYFCASSGPGQGGEQYFGPGTRLTVT.

The gene calls are TRBV5-1 and TRBJ2-3; D gene unclear. Germline V CDR1 and CDR2: SGHRS, YFSETQ. The CDR3 has 15 residues. Trimming removed 2 bases at V and 2 bases at J, with 12 bases between. Written as DNA, the CDR3 is TGCGCCAGCAGCTTCTTCGAAGCCCCCACAGATACGCAGTATTTT. This sequence encodes CASSFFEAPTDTQYF.

There are many counts of this clonotype. This chain uses TRBV6-5 with TRBJ2-2; D gene ambiguous. V was cut by 6 bases and J by 3 bases, with 17 bases left in between. Germline lookup yields CDR1 MNHEY and CDR2 SVGAGI. The length of the CDR3 is 16 residues. Here the CDR3 DNA reads TGTGCCAGCAGCCTACTCGCGTATCCCTACACCGGGGAGCTGTTTTTT. It yields the protein CASSLLAYPYTGELFF.

This clonotype has just a few counts. The J gene is TRBJ1-5, the V gene TRBV6-1; a possible D gene is TRBD1 (5 bases). The CDR3 runs 13 residues. V was cut by 5 bases and J by 2 bases, with 7 bases left in between. The germline gives CDR1 MNHNS, CDR2 SASEGT. The CDR3 region has the DNA TGTGCCAGCAGTCAGGGACGCAATCAGCCCCAGCATTTT. Amino acid sequence: CASSQGRNQPQHF.

V usage is TRBV5-1 and J usage is TRBJ1-2; perhaps TRBD1 as D (6 bases). This CDR3 region has 15 residues. V was cut by 4 bases and J by 2 bases, with 15 bases left in between. Germline CDR1 SGHRS, CDR2 YFSETQ. CDR3 sequence reads: CASSVYTGSNYGYTF. The CDR3, as DNA: TGCGCCAGCAGCGTCTATACAGGGTCCAACTATGGCTACACCTTC.

This clonotype was picked up a small number of times. The chain has TRBV7-2 and TRBJ2-3; the D gene is possibly TRBD1 (6 bases). CDR1 and CDR2 (germline): SGHTA, FQGNSA. The CDR3 extends over 13 amino acids. V was clipped by 4 bases and J by 4 bases, with 9 bases between them. In nucleotides, the CDR3 is TGTGCCAGCAGCTATAGACAGGCAGATACGCAGTATTTT. It yields the protein CASSYRQADTQYF.

This chain uses TRBV20-1 with TRBJ1-1; 7 bases line up with TRBD1. The CDR3 totals 15 residues. Unmatched junction bases numbered 7, after V lost 3 bases and J lost 0 bases. Germline V gives CDR1 DFQATT, CDR2 SNEGSKA (reference sequence). The CDR3 DNA follows: TGCAGTGCTAGCCCTGTACAGGGGCTGAACACTGAAGCTTTCTTT. It specifies CSASPVQGLNTEAFF.

This clonotype was recorded many times. The chain employs TRBV7-9 and TRBJ1-1; perhaps TRBD1 as D (5 bases). Trimming stripped 4 bases from V and 6 bases from J, with 18 bases between. This CDR3 is built from 15 residues. The V gene's germline CDR1 is SEHNR and CDR2 FQNEAQ (reference sequence). The CDR3 sequence: CASSSLRGFTAEAFF. The CDR3 DNA reads as TGTGCCAGCAGCTCCCTACGGGGGTTCACGGCTGAAGCTTTCTTT.